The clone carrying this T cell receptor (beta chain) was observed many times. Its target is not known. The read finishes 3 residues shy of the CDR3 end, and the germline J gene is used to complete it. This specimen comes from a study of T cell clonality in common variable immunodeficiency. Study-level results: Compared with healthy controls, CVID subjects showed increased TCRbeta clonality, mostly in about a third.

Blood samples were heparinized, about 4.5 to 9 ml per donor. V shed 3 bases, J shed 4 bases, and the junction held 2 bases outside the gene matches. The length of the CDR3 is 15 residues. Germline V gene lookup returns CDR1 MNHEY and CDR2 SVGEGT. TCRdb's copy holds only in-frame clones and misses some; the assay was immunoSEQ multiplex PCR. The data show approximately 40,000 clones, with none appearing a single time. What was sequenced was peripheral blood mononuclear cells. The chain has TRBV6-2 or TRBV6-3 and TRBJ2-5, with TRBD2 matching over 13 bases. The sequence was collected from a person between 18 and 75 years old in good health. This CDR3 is CASSYTSGGAETQYF. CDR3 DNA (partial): TGTGCCAGCAGTTATACTAGCGGGGGGGCAGAGACC.